The rows below give T cell receptor beta chains drawn from one sample of a study of blood T cell repertoires in COVID-19. Sequencing was performed with immunoSEQ multiplex PCR; in TCRdb, only in-frame clones are kept and a portion is missing. The sample lists around 15,000 clones; around 77% were seen once. The sequencing sample was made of peripheral blood. The source of these receptors is a human donor in a cohort sampled during active COVID-19. The CDR3 runs from the conserved cysteine through the conserved F or W. The order of the fields is clone size, D gene, V gene, J gene, CDR3 DNA, CDR3 protein. D genes are given only for firm matches. Size is stated for part of the rows, as once, few or many counts, or as a class when the clone is expanded.

abundance: once
d_gene: -
v_gene: TRBV28
j_gene: TRBJ2-7
CDR3nt: TGTGCCAGCAAAGACAGGCCCTACGAGCAGTACTTC
CDR3aa: CASKDRPYEQYF

abundance: -
d_gene: TRBD1
v_gene: TRBV18
j_gene: TRBJ1-6
CDR3nt: TGTGCCAGCTCATTAGCGACAGGGGATAATTCACCCCTCCACTTT
CDR3aa: CASSLATGDNSPLHF

abundance: once
d_gene: TRBD1
v_gene: TRBV18
j_gene: TRBJ1-2
CDR3nt: TGTGCCAGCTCACCGGGGATACAGGGGGGCTACACCTTC
CDR3aa: CASSPGIQGGYTF

abundance: once
d_gene: -
v_gene: TRBV20-1
j_gene: TRBJ2-5
CDR3nt: TGCAGTGCTAGTGCGGAGGAGACCCAGTACTTC
CDR3aa: CSASAEETQYF

abundance: once
d_gene: -
v_gene: TRBV12-3/TRBV12-4
j_gene: TRBJ2-2
CDR3nt: TGTGCCAGCAGTTACAGGGACGCCGGGGAGCTGTTTTTT
CDR3aa: CASSYRDAGELFF

abundance: -
d_gene: TRBD2
v_gene: TRBV20-1
j_gene: TRBJ2-5
CDR3nt: TGCAGTGCTAGTGATGCGGGGGGGCCGAGGGAGACCCAGTACTTC
CDR3aa: CSASDAGGPRETQYF

abundance: -
d_gene: -
v_gene: TRBV2
j_gene: TRBJ2-7
CDR3nt: TGTGCCAGCAGTGAAGGCTCCCTAGACTACGAGCAGTACTTC
CDR3aa: CASSEGSLDYEQYF

abundance: -
d_gene: -
v_gene: TRBV4-2
j_gene: TRBJ2-3
CDR3nt: TGTGCCAGCAGCCAAGTCGGGGCGGGGGATACGCAGTATTTT
CDR3aa: CASSQVGAGDTQYF

abundance: -
d_gene: TRBD1
v_gene: TRBV7-6
j_gene: TRBJ2-3
CDR3nt: TGTGCCAGCAGCCCGGACAGGGGAAGCACAGATACGCAGTATTTT
CDR3aa: CASSPDRGSTDTQYF

abundance: -
d_gene: TRBD2
v_gene: TRBV7-8
j_gene: TRBJ2-7
CDR3nt: TGTGCCAGCAGCCCCGTAGGGCGGACTAGCTCCTACGAGCAGTACTTC
CDR3aa: CASSPVGRTSSYEQYF

abundance: -
d_gene: -
v_gene: TRBV28
j_gene: TRBJ2-7
CDR3nt: TGTGCCAGCACCAACAGGCCCTACGAGCAGTACTTC
CDR3aa: CASTNRPYEQYF

abundance: -
d_gene: TRBD1
v_gene: TRBV18
j_gene: TRBJ1-6
CDR3nt: TGTGCCAGCTCACCACCGTTCAGGGGGGATTCACCCCTCCACTTT
CDR3aa: CASSPPFRGDSPLHF

abundance: once
d_gene: -
v_gene: TRBV2
j_gene: TRBJ1-2
CDR3nt: TGTGCCAGCACCTCTGGGGGGATCCGCTATGGCTACACCTTC
CDR3aa: CASTSGGIRYGYTF

abundance: -
d_gene: -
v_gene: TRBV11-2
j_gene: TRBJ2-7
CDR3nt: TGTGCCAGCAGCTTAGAATACAGTACCTACGAGCAGTACTTC
CDR3aa: CASSLEYSTYEQYF

abundance: -
d_gene: -
v_gene: TRBV7-9
j_gene: TRBJ1-4
CDR3nt: TGTGCCAGCAGTTCACCCAGGTTAACTAATGAAAAACTGTTTTTT
CDR3aa: CASSSPRLTNEKLFF

abundance: -
d_gene: -
v_gene: TRBV27
j_gene: TRBJ2-7
CDR3nt: TGTGCCAGCAGTTTGAATGGAGTAGTTCCCTACGAGCAGTACTTC
CDR3aa: CASSLNGVVPYEQYF

abundance: -
d_gene: TRBD2
v_gene: TRBV28
j_gene: TRBJ2-7
CDR3nt: TGTGCCAGCAGTTTAAGTCCTAGCGGGGGGTACGAGCAGTACTTC
CDR3aa: CASSLSPSGGYEQYF

abundance: -
d_gene: -
v_gene: TRBV5-4
j_gene: TRBJ2-4
CDR3nt: TGTGCCAGCAGCCTCCGATCGACAGGCCTAGCCAAAAACATTCAGTACTTC
CDR3aa: CASSLRSTGLAKNIQYF

abundance: few
d_gene: TRBD1
v_gene: TRBV5-4
j_gene: TRBJ2-7
CDR3nt: TGTGCCAGCAGCCGGCAGGGGGCAGGGGAGCAGTACTTC
CDR3aa: CASSRQGAGEQYF

abundance: -
d_gene: -
v_gene: TRBV7-8
j_gene: TRBJ2-7
CDR3nt: TGTGCCAGCAGTCCCGTAGGAGGTCCCCCCTTTTGGGACGAGCAGTACTTC
CDR3aa: CASSPVGGPPFWDEQYF

abundance: -
d_gene: TRBD2
v_gene: TRBV28
j_gene: TRBJ2-7
CDR3nt: TGTGCCAGCAGCCTTCCGGGACTAGAGGCCTACGAGCAGTACTTC
CDR3aa: CASSLPGLEAYEQYF